Listed below are T cell receptor beta chains from one sample, sequenced in a study of blood T cell repertoires in COVID-19. Repertoires were generated with immunoSEQ multiplex PCR, while TCRdb's copy carries only in-frame clones and drops some. Of tens of thousands of clones in the sample, 80% to 90% were seen once. Sample: peripheral blood. Receptors were obtained from a human donor in a cohort sampled during active COVID-19. CDR3s include the opening cysteine and the closing phenylalanine or tryptophan. D genes are given only for firm matches. Clone size is not always given. Where it is, it says once, few, many or a class for expanded clones.

NA	TRBV9	TRBD1	TRBJ1-4	TGTGCCAGCAGCGTAGACGGACAGGGTCCTAATGAAAAACTGTTTTTT	CASSVDGQGPNEKLFF
NA	TRBV4-2	NA	TRBJ2-7	TGTGCCAGCAGCCAATACCGGGACTTCTCCTACGAGCAGTACTTC	CASSQYRDFSYEQYF
NA	TRBV4-1	TRBD1	TRBJ2-1	TGCGCCAGCAGCCAAGGCGGGACAGGGACCTACAATGAGCAGTTCTTC	CASSQGGTGTYNEQFF
NA	TRBV6-5	NA	TRBJ2-5	TGTGCCAGCAGTTACTCGGCAGCACCAGTGGAGGCCCAGTACTTC	CASSYSAAPVEAQYF
NA	TRBV2	TRBD1	TRBJ2-7	TGTGCCAGCACGGACAGGACCTACGAGCAGTACTTC	CASTDRTYEQYF
NA	TRBV6-2/TRBV6-3	NA	TRBJ2-1	TGTGCCAGCAGTTCCCGCGGGTCGAGCCTTAACAATGAGCAGTTCTTC	CASSSRGSSLNNEQFF
NA	TRBV7-9	TRBD2	TRBJ2-1	TGTGCCAGCAGGGACATAGCGGGGGGGAGGTCCAATGAGCAGTTCTTC	CASRDIAGGRSNEQFF
NA	TRBV7-6	NA	TRBJ2-5	TGTGCCAGCAGCTTAAGCGAGACCCAGTACTTC	CASSLSETQYF
NA	TRBV20-1	TRBD1	TRBJ2-7	TGCAGTGCCAGTAACCGGGACAGGGGCACCTACGAGCAGTACTTC	CSASNRDRGTYEQYF
NA	TRBV13	TRBD2	TRBJ2-7	TGTGCCAGCAGCGAACGACTAGCCGGAGACGAGCAGTACTTC	CASSERLAGDEQYF
once	TRBV27	TRBD2	TRBJ2-1	TGTGCCAGCAGTTTTATTTCCGGGACTAGTTCGTTCAATGAGCAGTTCTTC	CASSFISGTSSFNEQFF
NA	TRBV19	NA	TRBJ2-2	TGTGCCAGTACCCCCCGGGTAGCGGACCATACGAACACCGGGGAGCTGTTTTTT	CASTPRVADHTNTGELFF
few	TRBV11-3	NA	TRBJ2-7	TGTGCCAGCAGCCCCACAGGGAACGAGCAGTACTTC	CASSPTGNEQYF
many	TRBV5-1	NA	TRBJ2-5	TGCGCCAGCAGCTTGGAACGGAGGGAAGAGACCCAGTACTTC	CASSLERREETQYF
NA	TRBV12-3/TRBV12-4	TRBD1	TRBJ2-3	TGTGCCAGCAGTTTGGACAGGGTGGATACGCAGTATTTT	CASSLDRVDTQYF
NA	TRBV10-2	TRBD1	TRBJ2-7	TGCGCCAGCAAAGGGACAGCTGAGTACGAGCAGTACTTC	CASKGTAEYEQYF
NA	TRBV28	NA	TRBJ1-2	TGTGCCAGCAGTTTAACCGGTTATGCGCGGGGCTACACCTTC	CASSLTGYARGYTF
once	TRBV3-1/TRBV3-2	TRBD1	TRBJ1-2	TGTGCCAGCAGCCAACGAGGGGACAGGGGGTATGGCTACACCTTC	CASSQRGDRGYGYTF
NA	TRBV3-1/TRBV3-2	NA	TRBJ2-5	TGTGCCAGCAGCCAAGGGACCTTGGGAGCCCAGTACTTC	CASSQGTLGAQYF
NA	TRBV7-7	TRBD1	TRBJ2-1	TGTGCTAGCAGCTCCGGACAGGGCGCTCACAATGAGCAGTTCTTC	CASSSGQGAHNEQFF
NA	TRBV6-5	NA	TRBJ1-2	TGTGCCAGCAGTCCGGGGGGGATCTCTGGCTACACCTTC	CASSPGGISGYTF
NA	TRBV21-1	NA	TRBJ1-5	TGTGCCAGCAGCAAATTTCCATCCAATCAGCCCCAGCATTTT	CASSKFPSNQPQHF
NA	TRBV19	TRBD2	TRBJ2-3	TGTGCCAGTAGATACGGGAGGGCCCTCACAGATACGCAGTATTTT	CASRYGRALTDTQYF
NA	TRBV19	NA	TRBJ1-5	TGTGCCAGTAGTCTTCCGGGACTGTATTATAGCAATCAGCCCCAGCATTTT	CASSLPGLYYSNQPQHF
NA	TRBV7-8	TRBD2	TRBJ2-5	TGTGCCAGCAGCCCAGGGACTAGCGGGAGCTCCCAAGAGACCCAGTACTTC	CASSPGTSGSSQETQYF
few	TRBV6-1	NA	TRBJ1-2	TGTGCCAGCAGTGAATTGGGAGGATATAGCAATGGCTACACCTTC	CASSELGGYSNGYTF
NA	TRBV6-2/TRBV6-3	NA	TRBJ1-5	TGTGCCAGCAGTTACAGCGACTATAGCAATCAGCCCCAGCATTTT	CASSYSDYSNQPQHF
NA	TRBV11-2	NA	TRBJ1-1	TGTGCCAGCAGCTCGCCTCGGGGCGGCGGAGGGACTGAAGCTTTCTTT	CASSSPRGGGGTEAFF
NA	TRBV7-3	NA	TRBJ1-1	TGTGCCAGCAGCTTAACTCCGGTAACTGAAGCTTTCTTT	CASSLTPVTEAFF
NA	TRBV6-2/TRBV6-3	NA	TRBJ1-1	TGTGCCAGCAGCTTTAACATTTGGGCCACTGAAGCTTTCTTT	CASSFNIWATEAFF
NA	TRBV29-1	TRBD1	TRBJ2-3	TGCAGCGTACCCGGACAGGGGCACACAGATACGCAGTATTTT	CSVPGQGHTDTQYF
NA	TRBV5-1	NA	TRBJ2-3	TGCGCCAGCAGCTTCAGGGGTACGCAGTATTTT	CASSFRGTQYF
NA	TRBV27	NA	TRBJ1-1	TGTGCCAGCAGGTGGGGGGCTGAAGCTTTCTTT	CASRWGAEAFF
NA	TRBV12-3/TRBV12-4	NA	TRBJ2-5	TGTGCCAGCAGTTTCCGGGAGACCCAGTACTTC	CASSFRETQYF
NA	TRBV6-5	TRBD1	TRBJ2-7	TGTGCCAGCTTACGACAGGGCTCCTACGAGCAGTACTTC	CASLRQGSYEQYF
NA	TRBV20-1	NA	TRBJ1-2	TGCAGTGCTTTCGGGGGGAGTGGCTACACCTTC	CSAFGGSGYTF
NA	TRBV5-4	NA	TRBJ1-2	TGTGCCAGCAGCTCCTTGTCCCTCAGTGGGGGGGCCTATGGCTACACCTTC	CASSSLSLSGGAYGYTF
NA	TRBV7-2	TRBD2	TRBJ2-7	TGTGCCAGCAGCTTACAGCATGGACTAGCGGGGGGGCTCCCCTACGAGCAGTACTTC	CASSLQHGLAGGLPYEQYF
NA	TRBV7-8	NA	TRBJ1-2	TGTGCCAGCAGCTTACTTTTAGCAGGGGTTAACTATGGCTACACCTTC	CASSLLLAGVNYGYTF
NA	TRBV4-2	TRBD2	TRBJ2-7	TGTGCCAGCAGCCAATCTCGGACTAGCGGGGGGGCTAACGAGCAGTACTTC	CASSQSRTSGGANEQYF